The source of this TCR beta chain is a study of control samples from healthy donors and cancer patients. Method: immunoSEQ multiplex PCR; TCRdb's copy keeps in-frame clones and lacks some. In the table there are 150,000 to 200,000 clones, approximately 92% of which are singletons. Per the germline V gene, CDR1 is LNHNV and CDR2 is YYDKDF (reference sequence). The CDR3 covers 14 residues. With 3 bases removed from V and 2 bases from J, the gap between germline ends came to 9 bases. The rearrangement uses TRBV15 and TRBJ2-3; a weak D match, TRBD2 (6 bases). The sequence derives from a woman between 35 and 50 years old in good health. The sequencing input was blood. CDR3: CATSSREHTDTQYF. The DNA for the CDR3 is TGTGCCACCAGCAGCCGGGAGCACACAGATACGCAGTATTTT.